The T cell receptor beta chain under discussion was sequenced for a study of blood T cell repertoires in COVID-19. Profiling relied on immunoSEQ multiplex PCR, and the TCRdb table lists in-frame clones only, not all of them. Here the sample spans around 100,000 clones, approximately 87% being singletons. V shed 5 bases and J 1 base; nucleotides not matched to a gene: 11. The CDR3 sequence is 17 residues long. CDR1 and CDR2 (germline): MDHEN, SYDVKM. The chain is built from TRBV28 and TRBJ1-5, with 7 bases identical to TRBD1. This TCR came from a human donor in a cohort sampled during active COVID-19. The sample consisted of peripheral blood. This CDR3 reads CASSPKGGGRSNQPQHF. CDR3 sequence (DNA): TGTGCCAGCAGTCCTAAAGGAGGGGGCCGCAGCAATCAGCCCCAGCATTTT.